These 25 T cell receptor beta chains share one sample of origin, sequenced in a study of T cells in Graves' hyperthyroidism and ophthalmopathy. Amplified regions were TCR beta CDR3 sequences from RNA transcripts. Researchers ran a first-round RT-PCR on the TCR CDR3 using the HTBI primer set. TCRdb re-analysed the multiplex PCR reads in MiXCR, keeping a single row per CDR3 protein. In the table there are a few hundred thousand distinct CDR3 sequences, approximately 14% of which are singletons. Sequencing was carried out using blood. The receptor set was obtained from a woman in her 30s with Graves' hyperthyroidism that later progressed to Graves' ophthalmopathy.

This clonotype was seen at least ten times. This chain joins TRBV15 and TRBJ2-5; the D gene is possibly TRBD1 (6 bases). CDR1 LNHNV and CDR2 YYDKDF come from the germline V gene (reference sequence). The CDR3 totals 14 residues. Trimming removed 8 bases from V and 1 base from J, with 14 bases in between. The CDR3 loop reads CATQTGRTQETQYF. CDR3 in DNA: TGTGCCACCCAGACAGGAAGGACCCAAGAGACCCAGTACTTC. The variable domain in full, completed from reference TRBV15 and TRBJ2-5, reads DAMVIQNPRYQVTQFGKPVTLSCSQTLNHNVMYWYQQKSSQAPKLLFHYYDKDFNNEADTPDNFQSRRPNTSFCFLDIRSPGLGDTAMYLCATQTGRTQETQYFGPGTRLLVL.

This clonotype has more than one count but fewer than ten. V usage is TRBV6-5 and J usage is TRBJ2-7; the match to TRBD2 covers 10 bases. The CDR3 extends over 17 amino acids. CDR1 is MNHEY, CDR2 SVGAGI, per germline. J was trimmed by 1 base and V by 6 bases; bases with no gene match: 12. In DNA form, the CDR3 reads TGTGCCAGCAGCTTACTAGCGGGATTAAGGATTTCCTACGAGCAGTACTTC. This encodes CASSLLAGLRISYEQYF.

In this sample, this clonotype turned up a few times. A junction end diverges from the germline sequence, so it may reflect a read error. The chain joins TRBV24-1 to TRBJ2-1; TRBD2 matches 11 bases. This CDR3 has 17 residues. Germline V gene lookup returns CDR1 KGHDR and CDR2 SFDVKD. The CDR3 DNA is TGTGCCACCAGTGATTTCGGGACTAGCGGAGGCTACAATGAGCAGTCCTTC. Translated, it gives CATSDFGTSGGYNEQSF.

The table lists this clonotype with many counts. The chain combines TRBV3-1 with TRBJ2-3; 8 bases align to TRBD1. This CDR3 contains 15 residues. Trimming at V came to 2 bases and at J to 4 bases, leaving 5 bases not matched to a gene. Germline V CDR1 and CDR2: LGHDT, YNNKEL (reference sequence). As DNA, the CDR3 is TGTGCCAGCAGCCAATCCAGGGGGCTGGCAGATACGCAGTATTTT. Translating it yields CASSQSRGLADTQYF.

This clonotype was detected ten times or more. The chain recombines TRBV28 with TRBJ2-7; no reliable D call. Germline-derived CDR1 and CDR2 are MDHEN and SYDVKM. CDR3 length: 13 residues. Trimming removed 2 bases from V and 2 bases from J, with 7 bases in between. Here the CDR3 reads CASSLTPPYEQYF. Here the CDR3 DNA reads TGTGCCAGCAGTTTAACCCCCCCCTACGAGCAGTACTTC.

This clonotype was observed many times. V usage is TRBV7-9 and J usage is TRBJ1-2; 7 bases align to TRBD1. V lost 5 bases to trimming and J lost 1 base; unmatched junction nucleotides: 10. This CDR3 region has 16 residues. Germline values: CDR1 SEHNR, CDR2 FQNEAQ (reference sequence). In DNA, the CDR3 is TGTGCCAGCAGCGCCAGGGGACAGCTCTTTAACTATGGCTACACCTTC. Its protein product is CASSARGQLFNYGYTF.

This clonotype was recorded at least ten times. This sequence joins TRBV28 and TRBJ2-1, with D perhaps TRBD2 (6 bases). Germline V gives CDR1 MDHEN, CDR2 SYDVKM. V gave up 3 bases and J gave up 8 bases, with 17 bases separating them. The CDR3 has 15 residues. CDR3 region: CASSLVPKEGDEQFF. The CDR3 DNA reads TGTGCCAGCAGTTTGGTTCCTAAGGAGGGAGATGAGCAGTTCTTC.

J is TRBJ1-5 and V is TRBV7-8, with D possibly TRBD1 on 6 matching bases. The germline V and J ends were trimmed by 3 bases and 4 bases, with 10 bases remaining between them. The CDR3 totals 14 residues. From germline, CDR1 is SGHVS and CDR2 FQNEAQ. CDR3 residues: CASSFGQPNQPQHF. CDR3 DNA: TGTGCCAGCAGCTTTGGACAGCCAAATCAGCCCCAGCATTTT.

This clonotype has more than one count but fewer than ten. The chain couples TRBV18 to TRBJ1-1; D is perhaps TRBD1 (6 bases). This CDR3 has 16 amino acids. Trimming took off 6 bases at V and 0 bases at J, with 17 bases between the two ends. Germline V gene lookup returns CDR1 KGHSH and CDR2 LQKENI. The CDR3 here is CASSPWAGDLNTEAFF. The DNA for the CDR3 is TGTGCCAGCTCTCCTTGGGCAGGGGATTTGAACACTGAAGCTTTCTTT.

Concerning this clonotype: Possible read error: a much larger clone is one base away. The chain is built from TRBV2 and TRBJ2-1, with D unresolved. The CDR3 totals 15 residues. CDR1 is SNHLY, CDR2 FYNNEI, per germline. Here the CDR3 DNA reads TGTGCCAGCAGCCAAGTTAAGAACTCCTACAGTGAGCAGTTCTTC. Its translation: CASSQVKNSYSEQFF.

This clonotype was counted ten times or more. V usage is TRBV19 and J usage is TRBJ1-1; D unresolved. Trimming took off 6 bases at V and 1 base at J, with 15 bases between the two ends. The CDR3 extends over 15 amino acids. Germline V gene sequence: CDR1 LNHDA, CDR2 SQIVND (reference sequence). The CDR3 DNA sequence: TGTGCCAGTAGGGAATTAAGGAACTCGAACACTGAAGCTTTCTTT. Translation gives CASRELRNSNTEAFF. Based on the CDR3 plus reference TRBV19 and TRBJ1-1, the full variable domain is DGGITQSPKYLFRKEGQNVTLSCEQNLNHDAMYWYRQDPGQGLRLIYYSQIVNDFQKGDIAEGYSVSREKKESFPLTVTSAQKNPTAFYLCASRELRNSNTEAFFGQGTRLTVV.

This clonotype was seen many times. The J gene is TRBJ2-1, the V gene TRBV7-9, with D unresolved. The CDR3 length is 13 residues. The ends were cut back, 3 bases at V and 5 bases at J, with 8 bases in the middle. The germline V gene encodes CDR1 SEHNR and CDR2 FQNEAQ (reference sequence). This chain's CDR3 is CASSLLANNEQFF. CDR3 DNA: TGTGCCAGCAGCTTGCTGGCGAACAATGAGCAGTTCTTC.

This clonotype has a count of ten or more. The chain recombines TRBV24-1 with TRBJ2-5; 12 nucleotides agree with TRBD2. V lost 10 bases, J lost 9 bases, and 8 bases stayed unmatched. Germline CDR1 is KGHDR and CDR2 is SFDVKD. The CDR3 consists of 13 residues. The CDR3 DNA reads TGTGCCACGATGACTAGCGGGAGCAGGGCCCAGTACTTC. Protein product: CATMTSGSRAQYF.

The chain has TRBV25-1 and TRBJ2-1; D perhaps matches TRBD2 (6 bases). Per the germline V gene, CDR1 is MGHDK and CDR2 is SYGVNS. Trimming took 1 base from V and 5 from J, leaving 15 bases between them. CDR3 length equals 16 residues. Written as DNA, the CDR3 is TGTGCCAGCAGTGAATGGGATGAGGGACTCAACAATGAGCAGTTCTTC. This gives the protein CASSEWDEGLNNEQFF.

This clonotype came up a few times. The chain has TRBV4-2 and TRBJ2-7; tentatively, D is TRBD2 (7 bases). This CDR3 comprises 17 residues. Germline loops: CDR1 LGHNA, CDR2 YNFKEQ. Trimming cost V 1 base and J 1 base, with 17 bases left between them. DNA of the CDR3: TGTGCCAGCAGCCAAGGGGCAGCAAGGGGGGGATCCTACGAGCAGTACTTC. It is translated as CASSQGAARGGSYEQYF.

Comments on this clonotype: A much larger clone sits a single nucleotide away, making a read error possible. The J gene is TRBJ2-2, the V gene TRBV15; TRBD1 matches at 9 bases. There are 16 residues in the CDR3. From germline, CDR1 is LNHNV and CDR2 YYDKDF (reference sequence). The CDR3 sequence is CATSRRTGDYTGKLFF. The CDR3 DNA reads TGTGCCACCAGCAGACGGACAGGGGACTACACCGGGAAGCTGTTTTTT.

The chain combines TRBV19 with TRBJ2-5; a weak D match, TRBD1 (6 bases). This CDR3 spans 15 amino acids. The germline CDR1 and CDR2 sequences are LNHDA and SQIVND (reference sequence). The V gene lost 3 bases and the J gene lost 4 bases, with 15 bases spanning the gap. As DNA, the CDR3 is TGTGCCAGTAGTATTGGGTCGAACAGGGCAGAGACCCAGTACTTC. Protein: CASSIGSNRAETQYF.

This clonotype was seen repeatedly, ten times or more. The CDR3: CASSQDLATSTDTQYF. In nucleotides, the CDR3 is TGTGCCAGCAGCCAAGATCTAGCGACTAGCACAGATACGCAGTATTTT. This chain links TRBV3-1 with TRBJ2-3; a possible D gene is TRBD2 (6 bases). The CDR3 extends over 16 amino acids. The V gene's germline CDR1 is LGHDT and CDR2 YNNKEL (reference sequence). The ends were cut back, 0 bases at V and 0 bases at J, with 10 bases in the middle.

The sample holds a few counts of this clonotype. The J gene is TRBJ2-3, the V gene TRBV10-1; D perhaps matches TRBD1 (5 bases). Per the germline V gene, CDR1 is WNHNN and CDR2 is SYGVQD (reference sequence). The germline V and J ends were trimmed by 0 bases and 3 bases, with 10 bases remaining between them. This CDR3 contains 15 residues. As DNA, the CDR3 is TGCGCCAGCAGTGAGTCCGGCAGGGCGACAGATACGCAGTATTTT. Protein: CASSESGRATDTQYF.

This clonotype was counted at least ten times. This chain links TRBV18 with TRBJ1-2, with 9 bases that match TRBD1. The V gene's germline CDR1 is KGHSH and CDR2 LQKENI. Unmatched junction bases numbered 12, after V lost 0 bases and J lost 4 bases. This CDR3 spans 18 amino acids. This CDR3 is CASSPPSSGGTGRYGYTF. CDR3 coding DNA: TGTGCCAGCTCACCACCGTCTTCAGGCGGGACAGGGCGCTATGGCTACACCTTC.

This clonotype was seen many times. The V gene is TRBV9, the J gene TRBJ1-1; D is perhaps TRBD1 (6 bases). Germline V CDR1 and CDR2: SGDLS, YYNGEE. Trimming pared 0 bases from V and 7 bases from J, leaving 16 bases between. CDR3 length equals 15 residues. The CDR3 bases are TGTGCCAGCAGCGTAGGAGGACAGCCGTCGGGTGAAGCTTTCTTT. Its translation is CASSVGGQPSGEAFF.

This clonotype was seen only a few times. The CDR3 region is CASSQRLAGAPYNEQFF. In nucleotides, the CDR3 is TGTGCCAGCAGCCAGCGGCTAGCGGGAGCACCCTACAATGAGCAGTTCTTC. The chain carries TRBV6-2 or TRBV6-3 and TRBJ2-1; the match to TRBD2 covers 10 bases. The V gene's germline CDR1 is MNHEY and CDR2 SVGEGT. V trimming: 6 bases; J trimming: 2 bases; junction bases outside the gene matches: 10. This CDR3 has 17 residues.

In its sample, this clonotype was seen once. The CDR3 loop is CATSDTGARQETQYF. CDR3 nucleotide sequence: TGTGCCACCAGTGATACCGGGGCCCGTCAAGAGACCCAGTACTTC. The chain uses TRBV24-1 and TRBJ2-5; D is tentatively TRBD1 or TRBD2 (5 bases each). Trimming stripped 3 bases from V and 2 bases from J, with 12 bases between. The CDR3 contains 15 residues. Germline values: CDR1 KGHDR, CDR2 SFDVKD.

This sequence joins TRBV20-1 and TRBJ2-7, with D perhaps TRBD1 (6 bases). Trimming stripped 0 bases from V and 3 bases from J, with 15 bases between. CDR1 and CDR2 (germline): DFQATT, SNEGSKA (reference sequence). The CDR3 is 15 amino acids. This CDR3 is CSAREQTGQGYEQYF. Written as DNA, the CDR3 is TGCAGTGCTAGAGAGCAGACAGGCCAGGGCTACGAGCAGTACTTC.

The CDR3, as DNA: TGCGCCAGCAGCCAAGATTTCGGTAGGGGACAGAGTTACAATGAGCAGTTCTTC. Translated: CASSQDFGRGQSYNEQFF. The V and J genes are TRBV4-1 and TRBJ2-1, with 7 bases that match TRBD1. CDR3 length equals 18 residues. CDR1 is MGHRA, CDR2 YSYEKL, per germline. Losses at the gene ends were 0 bases for V and 4 bases for J; bases not matched to a gene: 12.